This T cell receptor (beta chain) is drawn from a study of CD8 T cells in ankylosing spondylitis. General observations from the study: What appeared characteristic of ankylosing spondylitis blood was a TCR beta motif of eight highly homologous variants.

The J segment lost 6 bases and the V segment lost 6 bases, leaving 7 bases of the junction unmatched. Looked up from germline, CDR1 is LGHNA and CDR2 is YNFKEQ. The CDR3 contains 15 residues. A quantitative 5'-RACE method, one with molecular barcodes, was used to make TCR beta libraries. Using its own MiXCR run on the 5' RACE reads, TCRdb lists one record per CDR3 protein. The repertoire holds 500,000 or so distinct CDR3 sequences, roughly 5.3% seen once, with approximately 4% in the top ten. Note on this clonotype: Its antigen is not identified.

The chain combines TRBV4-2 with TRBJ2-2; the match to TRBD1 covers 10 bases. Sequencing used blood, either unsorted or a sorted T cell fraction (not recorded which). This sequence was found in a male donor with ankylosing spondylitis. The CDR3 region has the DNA TGTGCCAGCAGAGACAGGGGGCGCTGGCCCGGGGAGCTGTTTTTT. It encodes CASRDRGRWPGELFF.